Each of the 26 T cell receptor beta chains below was sequenced from the same sample in a study of blood T cells in healthy people across ages. A sample-barcoded 5' primer and a J-beta primer mix were used in a second PCR of roughly 7 to 11 cycles. TCRdb analysed the 5' RACE reads with MiXCR anew, one entry per CDR3 protein. The profile covers 600,000 to 650,000 distinct CDR3 sequences, with 58% appearing a single time and 30% to 40% taken by the ten largest. The sample taken for sequencing was blood. Receptors originate from a man aged 55 to 70 in good health.

The rearrangement uses TRBV11-2 and TRBJ1-4; the D gene is possibly TRBD1 (5 bases). CDR1 is SGHAT and CDR2 is FQNNGV in the germline V gene. The CDR3 is 15 amino acids. V lost 1 base and J 1 base, leaving 7 bases between the germline ends. This CDR3 is CASSLVQGTNEKLFF. CDR3 sequence (DNA): TGTGCCAGCAGCTTAGTTCAGGGAACTAATGAAAAACTGTTTTTT.

This CDR3 reads CASSRAPSSYEQYF. CDR3 sequence (DNA): TGTGCCAGCAGCAGAGCCCCCAGCTCCTACGAGCAGTACTTC. The J gene is TRBJ2-7, the V gene TRBV9; D gene unclear. Looked up from germline, CDR1 is SGDLS and CDR2 is YYNGEE. CDR3 length equals 14 residues. V dropped 4 bases and J dropped 0 bases, with 11 bases sitting between them.

The chain recombines TRBV4-2 with TRBJ1-6; no reliable D call. V was trimmed by 3 bases and J by 2 bases, leaving 11 bases between them. Germline V gene data show CDR1 as LGHNA and CDR2 as YNFKEQ. The CDR3 has 16 residues. CDR3 protein: CASSQGLQTYNSPLHF. The CDR3 DNA reads TGTGCCAGCAGCCAGGGATTACAAACCTATAATTCACCCCTCCACTTT.

The chain employs TRBV21-1 and TRBJ2-1; the table gives TRBD2 as D, unverified against the DNA. TRBV21-1 is annotated as a pseudogene. The CDR3 is made up of 15 amino acids. CDR3 sequence (DNA): TGTGCCAGCAGCAAAGACGGGAGCCAGTACAATGAGCAGTTCTTC. Protein sequence: CASSKDGSQYNEQFF.

In its sample, this clonotype was seen many times. The rearrangement links TRBV9 to TRBJ2-5; maybe TRBD1 (6 bases). The germline V gene has CDR1 SGDLS and CDR2 YYNGEE. The V end was cut by 0 bases, the J end by 2 bases, with 14 bases between. CDR3 length equals 16 residues. CDR3 loop: CASSVGPTRGQETQYF. The DNA for the CDR3 is TGTGCCAGCAGCGTAGGCCCCACTAGGGGGCAAGAGACCCAGTACTTC. Filled out from reference TRBV9 and TRBJ2-5, the complete variable domain reads DSGVTQTPKHLITATGQRVTLRCSPRSGDLSVYWYQQSLDQGLQFLIQYYNGEERAKGNILERFSAQQFPDLHSELNLSSLELGDSALYFCASSVGPTRGQETQYFGPGTRLLVL.

The chain has TRBV28 and TRBJ2-3; TRBD2 agrees at 7 bases. Germline CDR1 reads MDHEN; CDR2 reads SYDVKM. J was trimmed by 4 bases and V by 3 bases; bases with no gene match: 7. The length of the CDR3 is 15 residues. CDR3 sequence: CASSLGGMGPDTQYF. Here the CDR3 DNA reads TGTGCCAGCAGTTTGGGAGGGATGGGGCCAGATACGCAGTATTTT.

The V and J genes are TRBV6-2 or TRBV6-3 and TRBJ2-7; D call uncertain. Germline CDR1 and CDR2: MNHEY and SVGEGT. This CDR3 has 14 amino acids. V was trimmed by 6 bases and J by 10 bases, leaving 22 bases between them. The CDR3, as DNA: TGTGCCAGCAGCAATAACCGGGCCGCGACCCGTCAGTACTTC. Amino acids: CASSNNRAATRQYF.

This clonotype was observed a handful of times. The chain uses TRBV12-1 and TRBJ2-7. TRBV12-1 is termed a pseudogene. CDR3 size: 12 residues. The CDR3 DNA reads TGTGCCAGCAGCTTTGGGAAACACCTCCAGTACTTC. This sequence encodes CASSFGKHLQYF.

This chain links TRBV5-5 with TRBJ2-4, with D perhaps matching TRBD1 or TRBD2 (5 bases each). The CDR3 contains 17 residues. CDR1 and CDR2 (germline): SGHKS, YYEKEE (reference sequence). Deletions cut 4 bases from V and 1 base from J, with 18 bases between. This CDR3 is CASSPGRELRAKNIQYF. The CDR3 DNA is TGTGCCAGCAGCCCCGGCAGGGAGCTAAGGGCCAAAAACATTCAGTACTTC.

This rearrangement joins TRBV12-3 or TRBV12-4 to TRBJ2-2; D is undetermined. This CDR3 is built from 12 residues. V lost 4 bases to trimming and J lost 5 bases, with 5 bases between them. The CDR3 nucleotides read TGTGCCAGCAGTTCCCTGACCGGGGAGCTGTTTTTT. This gives the protein CASSSLTGELFF.

The V gene is TRBV5-1, the J gene TRBJ2-3; 9 nucleotides agree with TRBD2. J gave up 5 bases and V 4 bases, and 5 bases lay outside the gene matches. Germline CDR1 is SGHRS and CDR2 is YFSETQ. CDR3 length equals 14 residues. CDR3 sequence (DNA): TGCGCCAGCAGCGCGCTAGCGGGATTAGATACGCAGTATTTT. Translated, it gives CASSALAGLDTQYF.

This clonotype was found a few times. The chain is built from TRBV11-3 and TRBJ2-5, with 8 bases matching TRBD1. With 1 base clipped from V and 1 base from J, the junction kept 2 bases outside the gene matches. CDR3 length equals 15 residues. Germline-derived CDR1 and CDR2 are SGHNT and YENEEA. The CDR3 nucleotides read TGTGCCAGCAGCTTAGGGGGACAGGCCCAAGAGACCCAGTACTTC. Translation gives CASSLGGQAQETQYF.

The chain recombines TRBV28 with TRBJ2-2; either TRBD1 or TRBD2 may supply D (5 bases each). The length of the CDR3 is 14 residues. Trimming removed 5 bases at V and 4 bases at J, with 11 bases between. Per germline, CDR1 MDHEN and CDR2 SYDVKM. The chain's CDR3 is CASSPGPSTGELFF. The CDR3 region has the DNA TGTGCCAGCAGTCCGGGACCGTCCACCGGGGAGCTGTTTTTT.

V usage is TRBV6-2 or TRBV6-3 and J usage is TRBJ2-3; 7 positions match TRBD1. The germline V gene has CDR1 MNHEY and CDR2 SVGEGT. V was pared by 2 bases and J by 0 bases, with 2 bases of the junction left unmatched. This CDR3 spans 15 amino acids. CDR3 loop: CASSYGQDSTDTQYF. The CDR3 nucleotides are TGTGCCAGCAGTTACGGACAGGATAGCACAGATACGCAGTATTTT.

This clonotype was counted many times. The rearrangement links TRBV5-6 to TRBJ2-5; D ambiguous. Trimming cost V 3 bases and J 5 bases, with 5 bases left between them. The length of the CDR3 is 11 residues. The germline V gene encodes CDR1 SGHDT and CDR2 YYEEEE. The CDR3: CASSSRETQYF. Written as DNA, the CDR3 is TGTGCCAGCAGCTCCAGGGAGACCCAGTACTTC.

This sequence joins TRBV6-6 and TRBJ2-3; maybe TRBD2 (6 bases). There are 14 residues in the CDR3. V dropped 2 bases and J dropped 1 base, with 7 bases sitting between them. Germline lookup yields CDR1 MNHNY and CDR2 SVGAGI (reference sequence). The CDR3 nucleotides read TGTGCCAGCAGTTACCCTAGCGGCACAGATACGCAGTATTTT. This encodes CASSYPSGTDTQYF.

The chain links TRBV27 to TRBJ1-2; a possible D gene is TRBD1 (5 bases). Trimming left V 4 bases short and J 7 bases short, with 16 bases between. The germline V gene has CDR1 MNHEY and CDR2 SMNVEV (reference sequence). This CDR3 comprises 14 residues. CDR3 region: CASSSGTAVSGYTF. Written as DNA, the CDR3 is TGTGCCAGCAGTTCCGGGACCGCCGTCTCTGGCTACACCTTC.

This chain uses TRBV12-3 or TRBV12-4 with TRBJ2-6; D is ambiguous. V gave up 6 bases and J gave up 2 bases, with 8 bases separating them. This CDR3 is 14 amino acids long. CDR3 in DNA: TGTGCCAGCAGCTGGAACCCTGGGGCCAACGTCCTGACTTTC. Amino acids: CASSWNPGANVLTF.

The sample holds a few counts of this clonotype. This chain joins TRBV4-2 and TRBJ2-7, with 9 bases fitting TRBD1. Germline CDR1 LGHNA, CDR2 YNFKEQ. Trimming cost V 0 bases and J 1 base; bases outside gene matches: 13. This CDR3 has 19 amino acids. In nucleotides, the CDR3 is TGTGCCAGCAGCCAAGATGTTTCATCCGCAGGGACAGGGTCCTACGAGCAGTACTTC. This encodes CASSQDVSSAGTGSYEQYF.

On this clonotype itself: One end of the junction does not line up with germline, which may come from a read error. The chain is built from TRBV9 and TRBJ1-6; D remains unclear. The CDR3 contains 12 residues. Looked up from germline, CDR1 is SGDLS and CDR2 is YYNGEE. This CDR3 is CANSPNGPPLHF. CDR3 sequence (DNA): TGTGCCAACAGCCCCAATGGACCACCCCTCCACTTT.

J is TRBJ2-7 and V is TRBV6-1; TRBD1 might be the D (6 bases). The V end was cut by 4 bases, the J end by 6 bases, with 13 bases between. The CDR3 loop spans 13 amino acids. Germline V gene sequence: CDR1 MNHNS, CDR2 SASEGT. This CDR3 reads CASSADQGLEQYF. Here the CDR3 DNA reads TGTGCCAGCAGTGCCGACCAGGGGCTCGAGCAGTACTTC.

As regards this clonotype: The junction departs from germline at one end; a sequencing error may be responsible. The V gene is TRBV5-1, the J gene TRBJ2-5, with D tentatively TRBD1 or TRBD2 (5 bases each). The CDR3 covers 14 residues. CDR1 SGHRS and CDR2 YFSETQ come from the germline V gene. The CDR3 DNA follows: TGTGCCAGCAGCTTAGTTGTGGGGGAAGAGACCCAGTACTTC. This sequence encodes CASSLVVGEETQYF.

The chain couples TRBV20-1 to TRBJ2-7, with D unclear. The CDR3 is 14 residues long. The germline V and J ends were trimmed by 2 bases and 0 bases, with 11 bases remaining between them. Germline V CDR1 and CDR2: DFQATT, SNEGSKA (reference sequence). The CDR3 nucleotides are TGCAGTGCTAGACCCCCCGGCGGCTCCTACGAGCAGTACTTC. Amino acid sequence: CSARPPGGSYEQYF.

The rearrangement joins TRBV29-1 to TRBJ1-2; TRBD1 matches at 8 bases. This CDR3 contains 13 residues. Germline V gene sequence: CDR1 SQVTM, CDR2 ANQGSEA. J lost 6 bases, V lost 7 bases, and 10 bases had no gene match. CDR3 DNA: TGCAGCGCTGGACAGGGTGAGCGCGATGGCTACACCTTC. Protein: CSAGQGERDGYTF.

The chain is built from TRBV29-1 and TRBJ1-5; 7 nucleotides align to TRBD1. Germline V lookup: CDR1 SQVTM, CDR2 ANQGSEA. V trimming: 4 bases; J trimming: 5 bases; junction bases outside the gene matches: 5. The CDR3 loop spans 13 amino acids. The CDR3 DNA is TGCAGCGTTGGGACAGGAGATGATCAGCCCCAGCATTTT. Translation: CSVGTGDDQPQHF.

A note on this clonotype: A junction end diverges from the germline sequence, so it may reflect a read error. This sequence joins TRBV20-1 and TRBJ1-2; TRBD1 aligns across 7 bases. CDR1 is DFQATT, CDR2 SNEGSKA, per germline (reference sequence). This CDR3 is 13 amino acids long. CDR3 residues: CSARGGAGYGYTF. The CDR3 DNA follows: TGCAGTGCAAGAGGGGGCGCGGGCTATGGCTACACCTTC.